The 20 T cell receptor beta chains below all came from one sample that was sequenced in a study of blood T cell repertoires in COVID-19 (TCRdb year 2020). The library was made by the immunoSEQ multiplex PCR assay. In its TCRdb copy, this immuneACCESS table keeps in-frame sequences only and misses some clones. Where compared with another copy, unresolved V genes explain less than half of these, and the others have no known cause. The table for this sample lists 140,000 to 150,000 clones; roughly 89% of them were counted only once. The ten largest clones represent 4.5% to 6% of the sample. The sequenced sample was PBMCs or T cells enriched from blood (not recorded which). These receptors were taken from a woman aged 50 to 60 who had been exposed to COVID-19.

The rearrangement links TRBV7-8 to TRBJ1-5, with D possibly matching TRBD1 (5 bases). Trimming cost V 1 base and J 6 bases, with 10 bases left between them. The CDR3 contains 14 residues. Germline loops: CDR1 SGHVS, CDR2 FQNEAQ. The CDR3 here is CASSLGGRRQPQHF. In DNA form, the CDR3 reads TGTGCCAGCAGCTTAGGGGGGAGGCGTCAGCCCCAGCATTTT.

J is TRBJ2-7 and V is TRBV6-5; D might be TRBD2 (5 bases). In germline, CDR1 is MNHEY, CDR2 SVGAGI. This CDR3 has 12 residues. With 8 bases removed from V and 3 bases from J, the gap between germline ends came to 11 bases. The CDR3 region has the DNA TGTGCCAGCGGGTGGACTGGCTACGAGCAGTACTTC. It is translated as CASGWTGYEQYF.

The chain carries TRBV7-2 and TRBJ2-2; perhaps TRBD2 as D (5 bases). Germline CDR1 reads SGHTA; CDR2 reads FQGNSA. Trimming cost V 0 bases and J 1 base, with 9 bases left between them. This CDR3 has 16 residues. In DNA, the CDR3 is TGTGCCAGCAGCTTAGCGGCTAGCAGGAACACCGGGGAGCTGTTTTTT. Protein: CASSLAASRNTGELFF. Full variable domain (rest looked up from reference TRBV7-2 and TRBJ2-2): GAGVSQSPSNKVTEKGKDVELRCDPISGHTALYWYRQSLGQGLEFLIYFQGNSAPDKSGLPSDRFSAERTGGSVSTLTIQRTQQEDSAVYLCASSLAASRNTGELFFGEGSRLTVL.

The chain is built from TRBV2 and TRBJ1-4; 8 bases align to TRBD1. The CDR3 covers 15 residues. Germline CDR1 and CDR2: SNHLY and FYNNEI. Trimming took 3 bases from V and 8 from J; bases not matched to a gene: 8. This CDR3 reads CASSDPDRGGEKLFF. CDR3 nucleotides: TGTGCCAGCAGTGACCCTGACAGGGGTGGAGAAAAACTGTTTTTT.

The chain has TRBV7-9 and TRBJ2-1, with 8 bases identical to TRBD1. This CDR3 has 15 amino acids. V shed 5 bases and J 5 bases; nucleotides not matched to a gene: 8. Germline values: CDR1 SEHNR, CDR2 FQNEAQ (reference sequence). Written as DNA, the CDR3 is TGTGCCAGCAGCCCGTCCTGGACAGGGCACAATGAGCAGTTCTTC. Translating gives CASSPSWTGHNEQFF.

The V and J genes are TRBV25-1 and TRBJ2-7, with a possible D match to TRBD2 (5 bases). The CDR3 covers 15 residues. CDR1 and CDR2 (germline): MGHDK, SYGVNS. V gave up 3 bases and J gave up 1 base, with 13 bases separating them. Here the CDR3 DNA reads TGTGCCAGCAGTGATACACGGGGTAGTTCCTACGAGCAGTACTTC. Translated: CASSDTRGSSYEQYF.

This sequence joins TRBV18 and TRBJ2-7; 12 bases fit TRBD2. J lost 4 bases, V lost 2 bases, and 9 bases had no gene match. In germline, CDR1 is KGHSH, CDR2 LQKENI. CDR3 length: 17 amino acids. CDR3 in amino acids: CASSPLSSGRVGYEQYF. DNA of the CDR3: TGTGCCAGCTCACCATTATCTAGCGGGAGGGTCGGGTACGAGCAGTACTTC.

The DNA for the CDR3 is TGTGCCAGCTCGACTAGCGGGAGCACAGATACGCAGTATTTT. Its translation is CASSTSGSTDTQYF. This chain links TRBV5-4 with TRBJ2-3, with 10 bases fitting TRBD2. Trimming took 7 bases from V and 0 from J; bases not matched to a gene: 2. The CDR3 runs 14 residues. The V gene's germline CDR1 is SGHNT and CDR2 YYREEE (reference sequence).

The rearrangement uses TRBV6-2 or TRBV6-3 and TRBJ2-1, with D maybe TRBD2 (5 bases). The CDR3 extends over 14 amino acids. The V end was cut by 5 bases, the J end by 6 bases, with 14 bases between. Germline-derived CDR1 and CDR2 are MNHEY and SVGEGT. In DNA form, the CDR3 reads TGTGCCAGCAGTGATATCAAACTAGGCAATGAGCAGTTCTTC. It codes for CASSDIKLGNEQFF.

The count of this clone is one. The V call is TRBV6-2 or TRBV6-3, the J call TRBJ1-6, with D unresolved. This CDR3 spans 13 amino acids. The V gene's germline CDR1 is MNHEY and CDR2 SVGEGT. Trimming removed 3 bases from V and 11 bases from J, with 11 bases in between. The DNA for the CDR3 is TGTGCCAGCAGTTATGGAGAAAGGACACCCCTCCACTTT. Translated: CASSYGERTPLHF.

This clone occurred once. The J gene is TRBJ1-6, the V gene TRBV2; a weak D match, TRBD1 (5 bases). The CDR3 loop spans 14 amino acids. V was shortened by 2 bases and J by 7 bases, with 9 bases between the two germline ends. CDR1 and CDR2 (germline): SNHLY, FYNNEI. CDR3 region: CASSEWRGNSPLHF. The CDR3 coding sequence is TGTGCCAGCAGTGAATGGAGGGGAAATTCACCCCTCCACTTT. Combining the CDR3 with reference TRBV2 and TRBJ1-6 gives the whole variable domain EPEVTQTPSHQVTQMGQEVILRCVPISNHLYFYWYRQILGQKVEFLVSFYNNEISEKSEIFDDQFSVERPDGSNFTLKIRSTKLEDSAMYFCASSEWRGNSPLHFGNGTRLTVT.

The CDR3 loop reads CSVAPAGGISEQYF. The CDR3 bases are TGCAGCGTTGCTCCCGCGGGAGGGATCTCCGAGCAGTACTTC. The V and J genes are TRBV29-1 and TRBJ2-7; 9 bases map to TRBD2. Trimming removed 4 bases from V and 6 bases from J; junction bases left unmatched: 10. The CDR3 totals 14 residues. Per the germline V gene, CDR1 is SQVTM and CDR2 is ANQGSEA.

The CDR3 DNA sequence: TGTGCCAGCAGCGTCACTAGCGGGGTCTACGAGCAGTACTTC. It codes for CASSVTSGVYEQYF. The V gene is TRBV7-6, the J gene TRBJ2-7; 10 bases are a match to TRBD2. The junction had 4 bases not matched to a gene; V was cut back by 5 bases and J by 3 bases. Looked up from germline, CDR1 is SGHVS and CDR2 is FNYEAQ. This CDR3 is 14 amino acids long.

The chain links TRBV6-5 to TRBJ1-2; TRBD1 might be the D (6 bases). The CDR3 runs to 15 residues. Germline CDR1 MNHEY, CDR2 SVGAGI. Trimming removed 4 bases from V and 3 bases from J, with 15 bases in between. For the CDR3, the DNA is TGTGCCAGCAGTTCACTCTCGACAGGCTACTATGGCTACACCTTC. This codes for CASSSLSTGYYGYTF.

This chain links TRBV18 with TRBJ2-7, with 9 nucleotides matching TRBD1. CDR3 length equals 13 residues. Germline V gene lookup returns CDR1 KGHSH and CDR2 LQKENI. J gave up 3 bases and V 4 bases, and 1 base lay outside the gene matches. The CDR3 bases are TGTGCCAGCTCACGGGACAGGGTCTACGAGCAGTACTTC. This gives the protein CASSRDRVYEQYF.

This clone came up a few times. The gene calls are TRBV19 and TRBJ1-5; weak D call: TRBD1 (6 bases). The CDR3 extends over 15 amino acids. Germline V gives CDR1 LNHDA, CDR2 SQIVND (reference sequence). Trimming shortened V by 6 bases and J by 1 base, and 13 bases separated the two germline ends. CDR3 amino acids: CASRGAGVSNQPQHF. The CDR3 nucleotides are TGTGCCAGTAGAGGAGCAGGGGTAAGCAATCAGCCCCAGCATTTT.

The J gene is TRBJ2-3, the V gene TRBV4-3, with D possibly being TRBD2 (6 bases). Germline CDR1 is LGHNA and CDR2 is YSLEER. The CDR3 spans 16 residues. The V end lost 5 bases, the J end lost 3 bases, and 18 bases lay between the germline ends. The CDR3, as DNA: TGCGCCAGCAGCTCGAACTTTTGGGGGGAGACAGATACGCAGTATTTT. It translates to CASSSNFWGETDTQYF.

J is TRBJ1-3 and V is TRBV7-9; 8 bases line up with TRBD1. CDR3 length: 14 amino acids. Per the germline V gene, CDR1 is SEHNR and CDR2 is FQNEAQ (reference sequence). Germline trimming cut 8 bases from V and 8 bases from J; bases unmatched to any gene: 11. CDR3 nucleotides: TGTGCCAGCGCATCGGGGCAGGGGGCAGACACCATATATTTT. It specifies CASASGQGADTIYF.

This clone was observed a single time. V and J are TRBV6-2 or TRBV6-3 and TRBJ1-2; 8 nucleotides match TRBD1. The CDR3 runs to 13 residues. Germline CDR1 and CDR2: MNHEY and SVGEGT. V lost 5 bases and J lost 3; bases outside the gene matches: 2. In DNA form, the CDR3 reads TGTGCCAGCAGTCCGACAGGGGACTATGGCTACACCTTC. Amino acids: CASSPTGDYGYTF.

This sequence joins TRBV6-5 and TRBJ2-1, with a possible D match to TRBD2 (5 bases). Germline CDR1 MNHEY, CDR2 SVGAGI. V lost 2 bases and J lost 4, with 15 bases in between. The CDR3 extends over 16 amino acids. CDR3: CASSYDSLRLYNEQFF. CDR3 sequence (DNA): TGTGCCAGCAGTTACGATAGCCTTAGACTATACAATGAGCAGTTCTTC.